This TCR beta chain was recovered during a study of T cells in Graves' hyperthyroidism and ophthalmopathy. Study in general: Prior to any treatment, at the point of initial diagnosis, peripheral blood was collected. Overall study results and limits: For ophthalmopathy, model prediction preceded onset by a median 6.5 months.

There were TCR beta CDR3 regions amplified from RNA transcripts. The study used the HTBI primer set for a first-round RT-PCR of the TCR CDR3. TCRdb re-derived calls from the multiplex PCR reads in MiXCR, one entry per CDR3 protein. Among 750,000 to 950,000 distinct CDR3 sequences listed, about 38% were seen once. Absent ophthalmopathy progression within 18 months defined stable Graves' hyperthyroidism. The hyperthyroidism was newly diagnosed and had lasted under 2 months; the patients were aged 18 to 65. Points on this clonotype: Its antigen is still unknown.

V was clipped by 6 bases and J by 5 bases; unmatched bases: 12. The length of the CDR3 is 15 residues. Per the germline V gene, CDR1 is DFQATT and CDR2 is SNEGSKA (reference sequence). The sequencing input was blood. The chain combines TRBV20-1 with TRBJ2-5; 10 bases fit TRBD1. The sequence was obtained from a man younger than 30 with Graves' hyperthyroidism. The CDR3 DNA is TGCAGTGCCCTCCCCGGGACAGGGGATGAGGAGACCCAGTACTTC. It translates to CSALPGTGDEETQYF.